This T cell receptor (beta chain) emerged from a study of neurological immune-mediated disorders. Study conclusions and caveats: No CDR3 amino acid sequences were shared by expanded clones across subjects, suggesting private repertoires in all groups. The greatest TCR clonal expansion appeared in HTLV-1-associated myelopathy and the smallest, falling below healthy controls, in multiple sclerosis.

In its sample, this clonotype was seen many times. What it recognizes is unknown. This CDR3 has 16 amino acids. Trimming cost V 0 bases and J 1 base, with 13 bases left between them. Germline lookup yields CDR1 SGHRS and CDR2 YFSETQ. With 10-nucleotide random UMIs, 5'RACE was used to make the cDNA. The yield of each sequencing run was over 170 million TCR-beta sequences from 15-18 subjects. A single record per CDR3 protein comes from TCRdb applying MiXCR to the 5' RACE reads. Of some 53,000 distinct CDR3 sequences listed, 16% are singletons. This TCR derives from a man aged 60 to 69 in good health. What was sequenced was PBMCs. The chain combines TRBV5-1 with TRBJ2-5; D call uncertain. CDR3 loop: CASSLGWLGPQETQYF. The CDR3 bases are TGCGCCAGCAGCTTGGGCTGGCTCGGACCCCAAGAGACCCAGTACTTC.